The clone carrying this T cell receptor beta chain was seen a handful of times. Its antigen remains unidentified. The sample originates from a study of CD8 T cells in ankylosing spondylitis. Study conclusions and caveats: The study identified a TCR beta motif of roughly eight highly homologous variants that appeared characteristic of ankylosing spondylitis blood. Disease-associated clonotypes exhibited CD8+ identity and were relatively infrequent in peripheral blood. Before this, some motif variants had been reported in reactive arthritis synovial fluid and blood.

Making use of molecular barcodes, quantitative 5'-RACE generated TCR beta libraries. TCRdb redid the calling of the 5' RACE reads with MiXCR, one entry per CDR3 protein. The sample includes 130,000 or so distinct CDR3 sequences, about a sixth of them seen just once. This CDR3 comprises 20 residues. Deletions cut 0 bases from V and 5 bases from J, with 28 bases between. Germline lookup yields CDR1 LGHDT and CDR2 YNNKEL (reference sequence). This rearrangement joins TRBV3-1 to TRBJ2-5; either TRBD1 or TRBD2 may supply D (5 bases each). The sequencing sample was made of blood, either unsorted or a sorted T cell fraction (not recorded which). The clonotype was recovered from a male donor with ankylosing spondylitis. The CDR3 spells CASSQDPPDGVGDLRETQYF. CDR3 coding DNA: TGTGCCAGCAGCCAAGATCCCCCAGACGGTGTAGGGGACCTCCGGGAGACCCAGTACTTC.